This T cell receptor beta chain was captured by sequencing in a study of neurological immune-mediated disorders. TCRdb analysed the 5' RACE reads with MiXCR anew, one entry per CDR3 protein. The table records roughly 60,000 distinct CDR3 sequences, more than 9.5% of them present only once. Unsorted libraries were prepared from 2 million PBMCs that had been stored at -80 C. This clonotype was recorded many times. This CDR3 contains 14 residues. V dropped 2 bases and J dropped 3 bases, with 14 bases sitting between them. Germline-derived CDR1 and CDR2 are DFQATT and SNEGSKA (reference sequence). The genes are TRBV20-1 and TRBJ2-7; no clear D. The origin of this receptor is a man aged 60 to 69 in good health. Source material: PBMCs. CDR3 DNA: TGCAGTGCTAGAAGGGCAGGCCAGTACTACGAGCAGTACTTC. This codes for CSARRAGQYYEQYF.